This section outlines one TCR beta chain sequence together with its context. Its antigen is still unknown. Produced via immunoSEQ multiplex PCR; TCRdb's table is partial and in-frame only. The sample has approximately 140,000 clones, 91% seen once. Germline loops: CDR1 MDHEN, CDR2 SYDVKM. The J segment lost 2 bases and the V segment lost 5 bases, leaving 6 bases of the junction unmatched. The CDR3 has 15 amino acids. The source of the sample is a study of T cell responses to AZD1222 COVID-19 vaccine. Study-level results: Donors were largely white British and mainly female; clonal diversity was possibly underestimated. When two AZD1222 doses had been given, Spike-specific TCR breadth and depth rose. As reported, nearly half of all spike-specific TCRs target variant regions that are unmutated.

The chain combines TRBV28 with TRBJ2-3; 8 bases are shared with TRBD2. This sample comprised peripheral blood, obtained on day 0 of AZD1222 vaccination. The TCR originated in an adult in good health. Here the CDR3 DNA reads TGTGCCAGCAGTACGACTAGCGATTACACAGATACGCAGTATTTT. Its protein product is CASSTTSDYTDTQYF.